What follows are 11 T cell receptor beta chains derived from one specimen sequenced in a study of blood T cell repertoires in COVID-19. Produced via immunoSEQ multiplex PCR; TCRdb's table is partial and in-frame only. The table records a few hundred thousand clones, about 85% of them present only once. Sequenced input: PBMCs or T cells enriched from blood (not recorded which). Receptors were obtained from a woman between 50 and 59 years old who had been exposed to COVID-19.

The chain uses TRBV19 and TRBJ1-1; possibly TRBD1 for D (6 bases). The CDR3 is 14 residues long. V lost 7 bases, J lost 1 base, and 13 bases lay in between. CDR1 and CDR2 (germline): LNHDA, SQIVND (reference sequence). DNA for the CDR3: TGTGCCAGTACCGGAAGAGGGGGGAACACTGAAGCTTTCTTT. Translation: CASTGRGGNTEAFF.

The sample holds one count of this clone. The rearrangement links TRBV7-2 to TRBJ1-2; a weak D match, TRBD1 (5 bases). This CDR3 is 13 amino acids long. The germline V and J ends were trimmed by 5 bases and 2 bases, with 9 bases remaining between them. From germline, CDR1 is SGHTA and CDR2 FQGNSA. CDR3 region: CASSSPGNYGYTF. The CDR3, as DNA: TGTGCCAGCAGCAGTCCAGGGAACTATGGCTACACCTTC. The entire variable domain, with the rest obtained from reference TRBV7-2 and TRBJ1-2, is as follows: GAGVSQSPSNKVTEKGKDVELRCDPISGHTALYWYRQSLGQGLEFLIYFQGNSAPDKSGLPSDRFSAERTGGSVSTLTIQRTQQEDSAVYLCASSSPGNYGYTFGSGTRLTVV.

This chain links TRBV6-4 with TRBJ2-5; TRBD2 agrees at 12 bases. The CDR3 loop spans 16 amino acids. CDR1 MRHNA and CDR2 SNTAGT come from the germline V gene. V shed 10 bases and J 7 bases; nucleotides not matched to a gene: 16. The CDR3 protein is CATVPGLAGVRGTQYF. The CDR3 DNA reads as TGTGCCACCGTCCCGGGACTAGCGGGTGTAAGAGGGACCCAGTACTTC.

The chain is built from TRBV12-5 and TRBJ1-5; no definite D call. Trimming stripped 1 base from V and 3 bases from J, with 4 bases between. CDR3 length: 13 residues. The germline gives CDR1 LGHNT, CDR2 FRNRAP. In nucleotides, the CDR3 is TGTGCTAGTGGTTTGGGGCACAATCAGCCCCAGCATTTT. As protein: CASGLGHNQPQHF.

This clone was seen a single time. The chain employs TRBV28 and TRBJ2-3; TRBD2 might be the D (7 bases). The CDR3 is made up of 17 amino acids. Germline-derived CDR1 and CDR2 are MDHEN and SYDVKM. V lost 7 bases to trimming and J lost 5 bases, with 25 bases between them. This CDR3 is CASNTGWGRGARDTQYF. In DNA, the CDR3 is TGTGCCAGCAACACCGGGTGGGGGAGGGGGGCCAGAGATACGCAGTATTTT.

This clone has only a few counts. The genes are TRBV7-9 and TRBJ2-2, with a possible D match to TRBD2 (5 bases). The CDR3 consists of 16 residues. Germline V gene lookup returns CDR1 SEHNR and CDR2 FQNEAQ (reference sequence). Trimming removed 0 bases at V and 1 base at J, with 9 bases between. The CDR3 sequence: CASSLAQGLNTGELFF. Here the CDR3 DNA reads TGTGCCAGCAGCTTAGCGCAAGGACTGAACACCGGGGAGCTGTTTTTT.

The J gene is TRBJ2-7, the V gene TRBV15; the D gene is possibly TRBD2 (5 bases). CDR1 LNHNV and CDR2 YYDKDF come from the germline V gene (reference sequence). Between the trimmed V and J ends, which lost 1 base and 2 bases, there was a span of 18 bases. The CDR3 spans 17 residues. Here the CDR3 reads CATSRGASRGSPYEQYF. CDR3 coding DNA: TGTGCCACCAGCAGAGGAGCTAGTAGAGGGTCCCCCTACGAGCAGTACTTC.

The V gene is TRBV5-1, the J gene TRBJ1-6, with 7 positions matching TRBD1. V shed 1 base and J 9 bases; nucleotides not matched to a gene: 10. The germline gives CDR1 SGHRS, CDR2 YFSETQ. The CDR3 runs 16 residues. DNA for the CDR3: TGCGCCAGCAGCTTGCGACAGGGACTGTCTCCTTCACCCCTCCACTTT. Its protein product is CASSLRQGLSPSPLHF.

The chain employs TRBV27 and TRBJ2-1, with 9 bases aligning to TRBD2. CDR1 is MNHEY, CDR2 SMNVEV, per germline (reference sequence). This CDR3 is built from 16 residues. The V segment lost 5 bases and the J segment 5 bases; nucleotides outside the gene matches: 10. Written as DNA, the CDR3 is TGTGCCAGCAGTAGCCCTCGCGCGGGGGGGCACAATGAGCAGTTCTTC. This gives the protein CASSSPRAGGHNEQFF.

The gene calls are TRBV15 and TRBJ1-5, with D unresolved. The V end lost 1 base, the J end lost 4 bases, and 8 bases lay between the germline ends. Per germline, CDR1 LNHNV and CDR2 YYDKDF (reference sequence). This CDR3 is 14 amino acids long. This CDR3 reads CATSRVGGNQPQHF. The CDR3, as DNA: TGTGCCACCAGCAGAGTCGGTGGTAATCAGCCCCAGCATTTT.

The chain combines TRBV25-1 with TRBJ2-1, with 12 bases aligning to TRBD2. V lost 6 bases and J lost 4; bases outside the gene matches: 1. Germline V gene lookup returns CDR1 MGHDK and CDR2 SYGVNS. The CDR3 consists of 14 residues. CDR3 DNA sequence: TGTGCCAGCAGGACTAGCGGGGGTTACAATGAGCAGTTCTTC. Its translation is CASRTSGGYNEQFF. The full variable domain, in which reference TRBV25-1 and TRBJ2-1 provide the parts outside the CDR3, is EADIYQTPRYLVIGTGKKITLECSQTMGHDKMYWYQQDPGMELHLIHYSYGVNSTEKGDLSSESTVSRIRTEHFPLTLESARPSHTSQYLCASRTSGGYNEQFFGPGTRLTVL.